The 7 T cell receptor beta chains below all came from one sample that was sequenced in a study of blood T cell repertoires in COVID-19. Method: immunoSEQ multiplex PCR; TCRdb's copy keeps in-frame clones and lacks some. The sample yields 55,000 to 75,000 clones, about three quarters seen once. The sample comprised peripheral blood. The receptors were gathered from a woman aged 70-85 years with acute or convalescent COVID-19.

The genes are TRBV19 and TRBJ2-1; 7 bases are a match to TRBD1. CDR3 size: 12 residues. From germline, CDR1 is LNHDA and CDR2 SQIVND (reference sequence). V shed 6 bases, J shed 10 bases, and the junction held 6 bases outside the gene matches. CDR3 sequence: CASRPRTGEQFF. CDR3 bases: TGTGCCAGTAGACCCCGGACAGGCGAGCAGTTCTTC.

A single count supports this clone. This chain connects TRBV7-9 to TRBJ1-5; 8 bases are shared with TRBD1. V dropped 5 bases and J dropped 3; count of bases not matched to a gene: 6. This CDR3 contains 15 residues. Per germline, CDR1 SEHNR and CDR2 FQNEAQ (reference sequence). CDR3 residues: CASSPTGVDNQPQHF. The CDR3 DNA is TGTGCCAGCAGCCCGACAGGGGTTGACAATCAGCCCCAGCATTTT. The full variable domain, with the rest looked up from reference TRBV7-9 and TRBJ1-5, is DTGVSQNPRHKITKRGQNVTFRCDPISEHNRLYWYRQTLGQGPEFLTYFQNEAQLEKSRLLSDRFSAERPKGSFSTLEIQRTEQGDSAMYLCASSPTGVDNQPQHFGDGTRLSIL.

The chain is built from TRBV5-1 and TRBJ2-3; 10 bases line up with TRBD2. This CDR3 spans 17 amino acids. J lost 0 bases, V lost 1 base, and 5 bases had no gene match. Germline-derived CDR1 and CDR2 are SGHRS and YFSETQ. CDR3 coding DNA: TGCGCCAGCAGCTTGCTCACTAGCGGGACTAGCACAGATACGCAGTATTTT. It encodes CASSLLTSGTSTDTQYF.

The rearrangement uses TRBV4-2 and TRBJ2-3, with TRBD2 as a possible D gene (6 bases). V lost 6 bases, J lost 5 bases, and 18 bases lay in between. Germline V gives CDR1 LGHNA, CDR2 YNFKEQ. CDR3 size: 15 residues. The CDR3 protein is CASSVRTGALDTQYF. CDR3 nucleotides: TGTGCCAGCAGTGTTAGGACGGGAGCGTTAGATACGCAGTATTTT.

The chain couples TRBV6-6 to TRBJ1-2, with D uncertain. This CDR3 comprises 14 residues. V lost 2 bases to trimming and J lost 4 bases, with 11 bases between them. CDR1 MNHNY and CDR2 SVGAGI come from the germline V gene (reference sequence). CDR3 DNA sequence: TGTGCCAGCAGTTACAATCCGGGAACCTATGGCTACACCTTC. It codes for CASSYNPGTYGYTF.

The gene calls are TRBV5-1 and TRBJ2-5; 11 bases match TRBD2. The V gene's germline CDR1 is SGHRS and CDR2 YFSETQ. V shed 3 bases, J shed 4 bases, and the junction held 8 bases outside the gene matches. CDR3 length equals 16 residues. The CDR3: CASSSILAGVRETQYF. The CDR3, as DNA: TGCGCCAGCAGCTCGATACTAGCGGGAGTGAGAGAGACCCAGTACTTC.

V gene TRBV4-2 combines with J gene TRBJ1-2, with TRBD1 identical over 7 bases. Germline-derived CDR1 and CDR2 are LGHNA and YNFKEQ. The length of the CDR3 is 16 residues. J lost 3 bases, V lost 0 bases, and 7 bases had no gene match. The CDR3 spells CASSQDRRGPDYGYTF. As DNA, the CDR3 is TGTGCCAGCAGCCAAGATAGGAGGGGGCCCGACTATGGCTACACCTTC.